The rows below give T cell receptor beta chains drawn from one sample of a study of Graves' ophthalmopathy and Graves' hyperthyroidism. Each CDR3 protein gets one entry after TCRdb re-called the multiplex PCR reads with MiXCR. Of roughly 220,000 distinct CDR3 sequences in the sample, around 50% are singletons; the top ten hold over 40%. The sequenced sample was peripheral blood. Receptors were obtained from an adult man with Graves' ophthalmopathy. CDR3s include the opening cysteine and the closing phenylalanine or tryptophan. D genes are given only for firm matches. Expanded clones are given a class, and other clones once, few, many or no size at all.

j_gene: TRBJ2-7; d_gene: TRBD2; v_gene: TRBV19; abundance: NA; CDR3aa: CASSAPSGMNEQYF; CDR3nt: TGTGCCAGTAGTGCCCCTAGCGGAATGAACGAGCAGTACTTC
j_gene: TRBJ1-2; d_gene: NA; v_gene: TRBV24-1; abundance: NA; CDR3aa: CATSGGQYGYTF; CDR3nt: TGTGCCACCAGTGGTGGACAATATGGCTACACCTTC
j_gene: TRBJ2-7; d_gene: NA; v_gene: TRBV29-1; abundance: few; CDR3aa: CSVQQSYEQYF; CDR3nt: TGCAGCGTTCAGCAGTCTTACGAGCAGTACTTC
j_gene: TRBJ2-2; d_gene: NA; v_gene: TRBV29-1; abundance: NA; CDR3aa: CSVGGVGLTGELFF; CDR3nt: TGCAGCGTTGGGGGGGTAGGGCTAACCGGGGAGCTGTTTTTT
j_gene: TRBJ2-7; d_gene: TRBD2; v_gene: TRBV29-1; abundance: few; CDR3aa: CSVAGRALDEQYF; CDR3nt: TGCAGCGTTGCCGGGAGGGCCCTTGACGAGCAGTACTTC
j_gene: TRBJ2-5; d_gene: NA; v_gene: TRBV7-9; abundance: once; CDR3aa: CASSVPSRETQYF; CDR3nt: TGTGCCAGCAGCGTCCCCTCGCGGGAGACCCAGTACTTC
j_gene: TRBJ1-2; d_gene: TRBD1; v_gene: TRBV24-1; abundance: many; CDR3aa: CATSDEGAWGLSF; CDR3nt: TGTGCCACCAGTGATGAGGGGGCATGGGGCCTCTCCTTC
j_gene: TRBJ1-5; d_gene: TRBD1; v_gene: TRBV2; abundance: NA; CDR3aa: CASSAGTASYSNQPQHF; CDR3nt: TGTGCCAGCAGTGCTGGGACAGCGTCTTATAGCAATCAGCCCCAGCATTTT
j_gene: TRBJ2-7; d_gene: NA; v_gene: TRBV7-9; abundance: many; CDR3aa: CASSLLARWDSYEQYF; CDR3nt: TGTGCCAGCAGCTTGCTAGCGAGGTGGGACTCCTACGAGCAGTACTTC
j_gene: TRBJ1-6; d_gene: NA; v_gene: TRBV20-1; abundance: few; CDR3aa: CSARTDYNSPLHF; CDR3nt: TGCAGTGCTAGGACAGATTATAATTCACCCCTCCACTTT
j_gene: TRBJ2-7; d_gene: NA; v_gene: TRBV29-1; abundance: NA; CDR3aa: CSVEAPVQGYEQYF; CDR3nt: TGCAGCGTTGAAGCGCCAGTACAGGGTTACGAGCAGTACTTC
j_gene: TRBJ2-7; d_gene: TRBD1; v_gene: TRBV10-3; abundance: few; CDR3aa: CASSSYDRGYEQYF; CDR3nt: TGTGCCAGCAGTTCTTATGACAGGGGCTACGAGCAGTACTTC
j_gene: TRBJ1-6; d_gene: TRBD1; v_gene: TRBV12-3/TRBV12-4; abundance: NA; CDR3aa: CASNVGQGNSPLHF; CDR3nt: TGTGCCAGCAATGTGGGACAGGGAAATTCACCCCTCCACTTT
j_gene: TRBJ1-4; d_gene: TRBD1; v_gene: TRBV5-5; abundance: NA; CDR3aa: CASSLGISRTGFNEKLFF; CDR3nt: TGTGCCAGCAGCTTGGGGATCTCCCGGACAGGGTTTAATGAAAAACTGTTTTTT
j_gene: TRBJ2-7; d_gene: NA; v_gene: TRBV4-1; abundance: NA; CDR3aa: CASSQGEGSLSEQYF; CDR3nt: TGCGCCAGCAGCCAAGGTGAGGGTTCTCTCAGCGAGCAGTACTTC
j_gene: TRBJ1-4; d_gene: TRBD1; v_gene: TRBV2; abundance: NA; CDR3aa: CASSCDRGAEKLFF; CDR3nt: TGTGCCAGCAGTTGTGACAGGGGGGCTGAAAAACTGTTTTTT
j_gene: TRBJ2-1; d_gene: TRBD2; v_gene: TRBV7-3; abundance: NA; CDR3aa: CASSPLSSGMGDEQFF; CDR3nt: TGTGCCAGCAGCCCCCTGAGTAGCGGGATGGGCGATGAGCAGTTCTTC
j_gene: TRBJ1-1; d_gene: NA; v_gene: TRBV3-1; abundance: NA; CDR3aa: CASSGYREAEAFF; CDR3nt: TGTGCCAGCAGCGGTTACAGGGAGGCTGAAGCTTTCTTT
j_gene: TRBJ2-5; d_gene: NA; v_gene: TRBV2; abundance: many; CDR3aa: CASRRRGLQETQYF; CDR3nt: TGTGCCAGCAGACGGAGGGGGCTCCAAGAGACCCAGTACTTC
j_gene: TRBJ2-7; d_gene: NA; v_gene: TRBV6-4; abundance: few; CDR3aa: CASSPGRPYEQYF; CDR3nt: TGTGCCAGCAGTCCAGGGAGGCCCTACGAGCAGTACTTC
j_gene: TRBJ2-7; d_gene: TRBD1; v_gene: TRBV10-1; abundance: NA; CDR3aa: CASSEIDRVNEQYF; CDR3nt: TGCGCCAGCAGTGAGATCGACAGGGTAAACGAGCAGTACTTC
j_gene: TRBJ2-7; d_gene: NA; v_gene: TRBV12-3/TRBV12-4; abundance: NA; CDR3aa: CASSWGVSDEQYF; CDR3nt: TGTGCCAGCAGCTGGGGGGTTTCCGACGAGCAGTACTTC
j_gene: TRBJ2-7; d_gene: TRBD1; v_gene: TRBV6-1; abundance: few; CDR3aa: CASSRDRTTYEQYF; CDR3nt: TGTGCCAGCAGCCGGGACAGGACGACCTACGAGCAGTACTTC
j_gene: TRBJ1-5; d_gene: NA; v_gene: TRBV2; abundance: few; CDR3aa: CASTYDSPGDPNQPQHF; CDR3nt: TGTGCCAGCACCTACGATTCCCCAGGGGACCCCAATCAGCCCCAGCATTTT
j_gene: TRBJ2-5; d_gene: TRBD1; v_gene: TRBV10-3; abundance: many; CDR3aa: CAISDSGQGLETQYF; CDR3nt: TGTGCCATCAGTGATTCGGGACAGGGTTTGGAGACCCAGTACTTC
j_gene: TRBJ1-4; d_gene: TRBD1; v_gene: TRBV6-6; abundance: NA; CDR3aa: CASSYAPTTGDKLFF; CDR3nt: TGTGCCAGCAGTTACGCACCAACGACAGGGGACAAACTGTTTTTT